This TCR beta chain was captured in a study of control samples from healthy donors and cancer patients. The assay was immunoSEQ multiplex PCR, and TCRdb's table has in-frame clones only and misses some. The sample lists about 120,000 clones; around 90% were seen once. V lost 0 bases and J 7 bases, leaving 16 bases between the germline ends. The CDR3 has 16 residues. From germline, CDR1 is LGHNA and CDR2 YSLEER. The TCR comes from a woman in her 70s in good health. This chain connects TRBV4-3 to TRBJ1-5; D remains unclear. The sample consisted of blood. The chain's CDR3 is CASSQELGWGDQPQHF. In DNA form, the CDR3 reads TGCGCCAGCAGCCAAGAATTGGGGTGGGGAGACCAGCCCCAGCATTTT.